This T cell receptor (beta chain) was sequenced in a study of CD8 T cells in ankylosing spondylitis. The V gene's germline CDR1 is SGHRS and CDR2 YFSETQ. V was trimmed by 4 bases and J by 0 bases, leaving 11 bases between them. The CDR3 extends over 15 amino acids. This clonotype was found many times. Its antigen is not known. The study's findings and limits: Researchers report that disease-linked clones proved CD8+ and relatively rare in peripheral blood. Ankylosing spondylitis blood seemed to carry a telltale TCR beta motif made of several highly homologous variants.

Scientists made TCR beta libraries using quantitative 5'-RACE with molecular barcodes. TCRdb processed the 5' RACE reads anew with MiXCR; each CDR3 protein has one entry. Seen here are 130,000 or so distinct CDR3 sequences, around 7% observed once, and the top ten hold less than 15%. The chain recombines TRBV5-1 with TRBJ1-5; a possible D gene is TRBD1 (6 bases). The source of this sequence is a male donor with ankylosing spondylitis or in good health (not recorded which). The sequencing input was blood, either unsorted or a sorted T cell fraction (not recorded which). In DNA, the CDR3 is TGCGCCAGCAGCCCCGGACAGTTTAGCAATCAGCCCCAGCATTTT. Protein sequence: CASSPGQFSNQPQHF. The whole variable domain, remainder taken from reference TRBV5-1 and TRBJ1-5, is KAGVTQTPRYLIKTRGQQVTLSCSPISGHRSVSWYQQTPGQGLQFLFEYFSETQRNKGNFPGRFSGRQFSNSRSEMNVSTLELGDSALYLCASSPGQFSNQPQHFGDGTRLSIL.